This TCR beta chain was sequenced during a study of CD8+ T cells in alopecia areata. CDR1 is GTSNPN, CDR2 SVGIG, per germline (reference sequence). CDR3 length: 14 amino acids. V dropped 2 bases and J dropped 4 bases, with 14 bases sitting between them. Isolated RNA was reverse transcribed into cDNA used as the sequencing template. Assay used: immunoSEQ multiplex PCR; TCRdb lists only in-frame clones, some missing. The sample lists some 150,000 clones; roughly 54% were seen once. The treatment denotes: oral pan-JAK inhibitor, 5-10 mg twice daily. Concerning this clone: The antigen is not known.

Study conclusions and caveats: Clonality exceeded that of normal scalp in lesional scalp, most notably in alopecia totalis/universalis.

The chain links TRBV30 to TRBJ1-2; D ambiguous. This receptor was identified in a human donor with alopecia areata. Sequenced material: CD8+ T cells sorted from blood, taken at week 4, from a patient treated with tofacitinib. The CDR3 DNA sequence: TGTGCCTGGAGTTATGGAGGGAGCCCCTATGGCTACACCTTC. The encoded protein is CAWSYGGSPYGYTF.